This T cell receptor (beta chain) was sequenced during a study of blood T cell repertoires in COVID-19. Study-wide background: Spain, Italy and the United States supplied samples that represented acute and convalescent COVID-19. From T cells, B-cell-depleted T cells, or PBMCs came the material, which was cDNA or gDNA.

This CDR3 contains 14 residues. CDR1 and CDR2 from the germline V gene are SGHRS and YFSETQ. Trimming removed 5 bases at V and 6 bases at J, with 16 bases between. Original methodology: Amplification of reference gene primers provided the estimated nucleated cell counts. The protocol was immunoSEQ multiplex PCR, while the TCRdb copy is restricted to in-frame clones and leaves out a portion. V and J calls and clone size are copied from that table; D and trimming were computed from the DNA. The table has 100,000 to 150,000 clones, around 87% seen once. This clone was counted a few times. Sample: peripheral blood. This sequence was found in a man aged 50 or older with active COVID-19. The V gene is TRBV5-1, the J gene TRBJ2-3; D might be TRBD1 (6 bases). As DNA, the CDR3 is TGCGCCAGCAGTACTAACACAGGGAAGGATACGCAGTATTTT. As protein: CASSTNTGKDTQYF.